The TCR beta chain under discussion was sequenced for a study of blood T cell repertoires in COVID-19 (dated by TCRdb to 2018 to 2020). Regarding the complete study: The collaborator samples originated in the United States, Italy and Spain and spanned the acute and convalescent phases of COVID-19. Sample metadata almost always included a de-identified subject ID, COVID-19 status, age in years and sex. The samples were drawn from the first 160 participants of the ongoing ImmuneRACE study and from 1,254 subjects provided by 6 global collaborators. Subjects who had been exposed to COVID-19, were actively infected with it, or had recovered from it provided the deeply sampled blood TCRbeta repertoires that made up the dataset. The repertoires were released in a freely available public database meant as a resource for research on the immune response to SARS-CoV-2. Where HLA class I and class II types were available, the types were taken from metadata supplied by the sample provider, not from assay-based typing. The prospective study material was composed of cDNA or gDNA derived from T cells, B-cell-depleted T cells, or PBMCs.

TCRbeta CDR3 regions were amplified from genomic DNA by means of the immunoSEQ Assay, a bias-controlled multiplex PCR. For the original study's pipeline: The number of nucleated cells in each sample was estimated from the amplification of reference gene primers within the assay. Sequence reads were collapsed and filtered to measure the absolute abundance of every unique TCRbeta CDR3 rearrangement. For each sample, productive Simpson clonality was calculated as the square root of Simpson's diversity index across productive rearrangements. As stored in TCRdb, this immuneACCESS dataset retains in-frame rearrangements with V and J assigned. A fraction of the clones does not appear; measured against another copy, unresolved V genes explain less than half of the discrepancy, and the remainder lacks a known reason. The V and J calls and clone size come from that table; D and trimming were worked out from the DNA. In this sample the table shows fewer than 130,000 clones, about 80% of which occur a single time. The ten largest clones add up to 16% of the sample.

From cysteine to phenylalanine, the CDR3 is 13 amino acids long. CDR3 DNA is the only sequence kept; it has 39 bases, read in frame from the first base. V and J are trimmed by 0 bases and 14 bases, and the gene matches miss 8 bases of the junction. CDR1 and CDR2 are drawn from the germline V gene: SGHRS, YFSETQ. Whole blood was collected in K2EDTA tubes by collaborating institutions according to the institutions' own protocols. Collaborator samples were shipped for TCRbeta analysis as frozen whole blood, isolated PBMCs, or DNA extracted from either sample type. Study-level results and caveats: Clinical and demographic metadata were provided uncurated, with the amount varying by source and participant.

Remarks on this clone: Its target antigen remains unknown. Base qualities were left out, and no much larger clone turns up one base away.

Sequenced material: peripheral blood. The source of this sequence is a woman of 80 years or more with active or convalescent COVID-19. This chain joins TRBV5-1 to TRBJ2-1, and 7 junction bases match TRBD2. The CDR3 amino acid sequence is: CASSLAAGSLEFF. The nucleotide sequence reads as follows: TGCGCCAGCAGCTTGGCAGCGGGAAGCCTAGAGTTCTTC.